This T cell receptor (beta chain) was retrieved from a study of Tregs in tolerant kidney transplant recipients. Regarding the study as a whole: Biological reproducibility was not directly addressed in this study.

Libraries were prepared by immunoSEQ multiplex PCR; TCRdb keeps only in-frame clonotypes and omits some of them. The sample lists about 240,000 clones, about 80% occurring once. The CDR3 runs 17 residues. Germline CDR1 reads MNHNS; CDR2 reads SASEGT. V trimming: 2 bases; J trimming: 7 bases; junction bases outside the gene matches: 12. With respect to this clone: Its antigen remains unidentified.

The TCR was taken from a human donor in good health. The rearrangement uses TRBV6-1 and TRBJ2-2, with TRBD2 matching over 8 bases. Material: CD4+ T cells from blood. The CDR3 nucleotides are TGTGCCAGCAGTGAATGGGATAGCGGGATCCGCGGCGGGGAGCTGTTTTTT. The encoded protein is CASSEWDSGIRGGELFF.